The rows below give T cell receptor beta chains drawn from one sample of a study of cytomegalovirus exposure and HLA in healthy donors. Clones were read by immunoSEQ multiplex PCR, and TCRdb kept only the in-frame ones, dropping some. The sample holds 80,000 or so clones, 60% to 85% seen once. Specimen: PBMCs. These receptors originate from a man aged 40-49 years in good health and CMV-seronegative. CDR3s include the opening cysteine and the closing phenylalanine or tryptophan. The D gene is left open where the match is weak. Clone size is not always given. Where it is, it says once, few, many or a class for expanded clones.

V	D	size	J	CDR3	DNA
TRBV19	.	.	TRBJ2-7	CASSIGQGGEQYF	TGTGCCAGTAGTATCGGACAGGGAGGGGAGCAGTACTTC
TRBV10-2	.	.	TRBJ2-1	CASSPDSQGYNEQFF	TGCGCCAGCAGCCCAGACTCCCAGGGGTACAATGAGCAGTTCTTC
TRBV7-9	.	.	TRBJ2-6	CASSLALRARANVLTF	TGTGCCAGCAGCTTAGCGCTGAGGGCTAGGGCCAACGTCCTGACTTTC
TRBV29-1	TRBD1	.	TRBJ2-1	CSVAHRGNEQFF	TGCAGCGTTGCCCACAGGGGCAATGAGCAGTTCTTC
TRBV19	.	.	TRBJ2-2	CASSILRRAGTGELFF	TGTGCCAGTAGTATTCTGCGGCGGGCGGGCACCGGGGAGCTGTTTTTT
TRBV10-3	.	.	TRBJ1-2	CAISESGGAYGYTF	TGTGCCATCAGTGAGTCAGGAGGGGCCTATGGCTACACCTTC
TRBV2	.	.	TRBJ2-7	CASRPGSGPLYEQYF	TGTGCCAGCAGACCAGGTAGCGGCCCACTCTACGAGCAGTACTTC
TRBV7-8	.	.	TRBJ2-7	CASSSFDSSPYEQYF	TGTGCCAGCAGCTCCTTCGACTCATCCCCCTACGAGCAGTACTTC
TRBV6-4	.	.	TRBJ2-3	CATKKGGSFTDTQYF	TGTGCCACCAAGAAAGGGGGATCTTTCACAGATACGCAGTATTTT
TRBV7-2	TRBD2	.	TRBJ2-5	CASINSGKVGETQYF	TGTGCCAGTATTAATAGCGGGAAGGTGGGAGAGACCCAGTACTTC
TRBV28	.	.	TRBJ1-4	CASSLPLGATNEKLFF	TGTGCCAGCAGTTTACCCCTGGGGGCCACTAATGAAAAACTGTTTTTT
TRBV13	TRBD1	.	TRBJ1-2	CASSSRQGEKYGYTF	TGTGCCAGCAGCTCAAGACAGGGGGAAAAATATGGCTACACCTTC
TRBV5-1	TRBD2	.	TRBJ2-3	CASSFGAGVADTQYF	TGCGCCAGCAGCTTTGGAGCGGGAGTGGCAGATACGCAGTATTTT
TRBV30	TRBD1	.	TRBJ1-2	CAWTTDRADGYTF	TGTGCCTGGACCACGGACAGGGCGGACGGCTACACCTTC
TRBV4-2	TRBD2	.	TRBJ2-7	CASSTGLADYEQYF	TGTGCCAGCAGCACGGGACTAGCGGATTACGAGCAGTACTTC
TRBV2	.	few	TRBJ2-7	CASKDRAGGGTYEQYF	TGTGCCAGCAAAGACAGGGCAGGGGGAGGCACCTACGAGCAGTACTTC
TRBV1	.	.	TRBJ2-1	CTSSFTYNEQFF	TGCACCAGCAGCTTTACCTACAATGAGCAGTTCTTC
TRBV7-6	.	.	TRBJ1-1	CASSLDPGSTEAFF	TGTGCCAGCAGCTTGGACCCAGGGTCCACTGAAGCTTTCTTT
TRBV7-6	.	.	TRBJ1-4	CASSQPDKGANEKLFF	TGTGCCAGCAGTCAACCGGATAAGGGGGCTAATGAAAAACTGTTTTTT
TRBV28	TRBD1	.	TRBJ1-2	CASSPGGTGQRGYTF	TGTGCCAGCAGTCCAGGAGGGACAGGTCAGAGGGGCTACACCTTC
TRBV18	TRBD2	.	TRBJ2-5	CASSPTSGQETQYF	TGTGCCAGCTCACCAACTAGCGGGCAAGAGACCCAGTACTTC
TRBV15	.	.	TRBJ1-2	CATSERGGQGVAYTF	TGTGCCACCAGCGAGCGCGGAGGGCAGGGTGTCGCCTACACCTTC
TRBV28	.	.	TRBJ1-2	CASSPELLQGHGYTF	TGTGCCAGCAGTCCCGAGTTACTTCAGGGTCATGGCTACACCTTC
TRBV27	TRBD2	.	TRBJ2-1	CASSLWISGNSYNEQFF	TGTGCCAGCAGTTTATGGATTAGCGGGAACTCCTACAATGAGCAGTTCTTC
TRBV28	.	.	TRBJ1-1	CASSLAGGGSEAFF	TGTGCCAGCAGTTTGGCCGGGGGAGGATCTGAAGCTTTCTTT
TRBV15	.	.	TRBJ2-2	CATSTTLGRHTGELFF	TGTGCCACCAGCACCACGCTGGGCAGACACACCGGGGAGCTGTTTTTT
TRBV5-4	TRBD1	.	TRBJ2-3	CASSFTGGADTQYF	TGTGCCAGCAGTTTCACAGGGGGCGCAGATACGCAGTATTTT
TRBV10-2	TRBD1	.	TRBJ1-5	CASSVDRGNSNQPQHF	TGCGCCAGCAGTGTGGACAGGGGAAATAGCAATCAGCCCCAGCATTTT
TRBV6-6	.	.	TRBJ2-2	CASSYRKTGELFF	TGTGCCAGCAGTTACCGTAAAACCGGGGAGCTGTTTTTT
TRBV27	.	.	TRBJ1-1	CASSLLRGGLYTEAFF	TGTGCCAGCAGTTTATTGAGGGGGGGATTGTACACTGAAGCTTTCTTT
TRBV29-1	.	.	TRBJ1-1	CSVGGGQGGERTEAFF	TGCAGCGTTGGGGGCGGGCAGGGAGGGGAACGCACTGAAGCTTTCTTT
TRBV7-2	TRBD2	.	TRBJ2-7	CASSPAGEGYEQYF	TGTGCCAGCAGCCCAGCGGGAGAGGGTTACGAGCAGTACTTC
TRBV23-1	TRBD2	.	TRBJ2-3	CASTSPCSTSGRVGTDTQYF	TGCGCCAGCACCTCCCCCTGCAGCACTAGCGGGAGGGTTGGCACAGATACGCAGTATTTT
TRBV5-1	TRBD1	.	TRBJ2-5	CASSPSGQTHQETQYF	TGCGCCAGCAGCCCATCGGGACAGACTCACCAAGAGACCCAGTACTTC
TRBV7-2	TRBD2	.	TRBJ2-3	CASSSWTSGRNTQYF	TGTGCCAGCAGCTCGTGGACTAGCGGGAGAAATACGCAGTATTTT
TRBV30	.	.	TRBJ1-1	CAWTFPTGMNTEAFF	TGTGCCTGGACCTTCCCTACAGGGATGAACACTGAAGCTTTCTTT
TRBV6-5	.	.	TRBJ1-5	CASSYSRGLEPQHF	TGTGCCAGCAGTTACTCTCGGGGGTTGGAGCCCCAGCATTTT
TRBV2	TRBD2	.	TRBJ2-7	CASSGETSGSPYEQYF	TGTGCCAGCAGTGGGGAGACTAGCGGGAGTCCCTACGAGCAGTACTTC
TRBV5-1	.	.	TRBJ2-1	CASSSKSYNEQFF	TGCGCCAGCAGCTCCAAATCCTACAATGAGCAGTTCTTC
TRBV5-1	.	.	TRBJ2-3	CASSWQGSTDTQYF	TGCGCCAGCAGTTGGCAGGGAAGCACAGATACGCAGTATTTT
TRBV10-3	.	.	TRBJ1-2	CAIGGAGDYGYTF	TGTGCCATCGGGGGGGCAGGGGACTATGGCTACACCTTC
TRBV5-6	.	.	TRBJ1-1	CASSLAGGGGGEAFF	TGTGCCAGCAGCTTGGCCGGGGGGGGCGGAGGTGAAGCTTTCTTT
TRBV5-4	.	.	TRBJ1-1	CASSPTANTEAFF	TGTGCCAGCAGCCCGACAGCGAACACTGAAGCTTTCTTT
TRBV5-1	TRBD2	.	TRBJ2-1	CASSIAGTSVSTEQFF	TGCGCCAGCAGCATAGCCGGGACTAGCGTCTCGACCGAGCAGTTCTTC
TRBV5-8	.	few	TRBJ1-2	CASRRVRGYTF	TGTGCCAGCAGGAGAGTCCGGGGCTACACCTTC
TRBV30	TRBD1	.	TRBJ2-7	CAWSEGDREYF	TGTGCCTGGAGCGAGGGGGACAGGGAGTACTTC
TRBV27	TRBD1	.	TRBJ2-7	CASSTRTGSRPYEQYF	TGTGCCAGCAGTACTAGGACAGGGAGCAGACCCTACGAGCAGTACTTC
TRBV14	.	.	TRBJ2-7	CASSQEWIGGGLAVEQYF	TGTGCCAGCAGCCAAGAGTGGATCGGGGGAGGCCTCGCGGTCGAGCAGTACTTC
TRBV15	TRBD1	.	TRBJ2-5	CATSRVGTGVLETQYF	TGTGCCACCAGCAGAGTGGGGACAGGGGTTTTGGAGACCCAGTACTTC
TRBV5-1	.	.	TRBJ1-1	CASSLGVGGNTEAFF	TGCGCCAGCAGCTTGGGGGTCGGGGGTAACACTGAAGCTTTCTTT
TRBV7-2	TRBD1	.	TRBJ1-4	CASSLMDRSGKLFF	TGTGCCAGCAGCTTAATGGACAGGAGTGGAAAACTGTTTTTT
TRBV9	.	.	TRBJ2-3	CASSVDAGSGTDTQYF	TGTGCCAGCAGCGTAGACGCGGGGAGTGGCACAGATACGCAGTATTTT
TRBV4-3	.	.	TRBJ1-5	CASSHRFNQPQHF	TGCGCCAGCAGCCACAGGTTTAATCAGCCCCAGCATTTT
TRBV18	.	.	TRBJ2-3	CASSPFQGRPDTQYF	TGTGCCAGCTCACCGTTTCAGGGGAGACCAGATACGCAGTATTTT